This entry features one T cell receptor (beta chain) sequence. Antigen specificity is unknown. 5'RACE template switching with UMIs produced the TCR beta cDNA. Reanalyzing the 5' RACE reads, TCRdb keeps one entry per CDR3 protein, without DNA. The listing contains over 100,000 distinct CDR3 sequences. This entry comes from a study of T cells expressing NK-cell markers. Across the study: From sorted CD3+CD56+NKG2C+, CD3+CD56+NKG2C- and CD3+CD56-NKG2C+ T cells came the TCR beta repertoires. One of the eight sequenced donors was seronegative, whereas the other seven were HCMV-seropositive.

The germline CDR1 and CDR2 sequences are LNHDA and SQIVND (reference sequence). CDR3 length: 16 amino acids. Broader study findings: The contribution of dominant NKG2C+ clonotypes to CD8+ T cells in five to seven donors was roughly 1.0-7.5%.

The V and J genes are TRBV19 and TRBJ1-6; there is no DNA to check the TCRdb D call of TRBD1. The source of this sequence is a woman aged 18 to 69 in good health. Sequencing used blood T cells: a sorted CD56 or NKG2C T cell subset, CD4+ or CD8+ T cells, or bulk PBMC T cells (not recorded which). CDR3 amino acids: CASTTGTAGYNSPLHF. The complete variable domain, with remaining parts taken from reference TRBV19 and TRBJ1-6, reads DGGITQSPKYLFRKEGQNVTLSCEQNLNHDAMYWYRQDPGQGLRLIYYSQIVNDFQKGDIAEGYSVSREKKESFPLTVTSAQKNPTAFYLCASTTGTAGYNSPLHFGNGTRLTVT.